The clone carrying this T cell receptor (beta chain) was recorded at least ten times. The antigen is unknown. Graves' hyperthyroidism was deemed stable given no ophthalmopathy progression within 18 months. Used for diagnoses were clinical symptoms, serum thyroxine and TRAb, thyroid ultrasound and orbital computed tomography. Fresh 10 ml peripheral blood yielded PBMCs. V dropped 1 base and J dropped 1 base, with 10 bases sitting between them. Germline CDR1 is MNHEY and CDR2 is SVGAGI. The CDR3 is made up of 15 amino acids. The record originates from a study of T cells in Graves' hyperthyroidism and ophthalmopathy. The study's findings and limits: Researchers report that a 13 V-J model separated ophthalmopathy from stable hyperthyroidism.

TCR beta CDR3 sequences were amplified from RNA transcripts. HTBI primers drove first-round RT-PCR of the TCR CDR3. TCRdb reanalysed the multiplex PCR reads using MiXCR and keeps one entry per CDR3 protein. The table has approximately 630,000 distinct CDR3 sequences, 16% seen once. This receptor was obtained from a woman aged 30 to 39 with Graves' hyperthyroidism. The sequenced sample was blood. The V and J genes are TRBV6-5 and TRBJ1-1; the D is unclear. DNA of the CDR3: TGTGCCAGCAGTTACTATCGGGGAACGAACACTGAAGCTTTCTTT. Its protein is CASSYYRGTNTEAFF.